This T cell receptor beta chain was retrieved from a study of blood T cell repertoires in COVID-19 (dated by TCRdb to the early 2020s). With respect to the entire study: Collaborator samples came from the United States, Italy and Spain and covered acute and convalescent phases of COVID-19. Nearly every sample came with metadata listing a de-identified subject ID, COVID-19 status, age in years and sex. Where HLA class I and class II types were available, the types were taken from metadata supplied by the sample provider, not from assay-based typing. A freely available public database, intended as a resource for researchers studying the immune response to SARS-CoV-2, is where the repertoires were released. The samples were drawn from the first 160 participants of the ongoing ImmuneRACE study and from more than 1,000 subjects provided by 6 global collaborators. The material from the prospective study consisted of cDNA or gDNA derived from T cells, B-cell-depleted T cells, or PBMCs. Deeply sampled blood TCRbeta repertoires from subjects exposed to, actively infected with, or recovered from COVID-19 were included in the dataset. Broader findings and caveats from the paper: The quantity of clinical and demographic metadata differed by source and by participant and was supplied without curation.

V lost 7 bases and J lost 2 bases, and the count of bases not matched to a germline gene is 11. The CDR3, cysteine through phenylalanine, is 16 amino acids long. Only CDR3 DNA is held: 48 bases, read in frame from base 1. Based on the germline V gene (reference sequence), the CDR1 and CDR2 sequences are PRHDT and FYEKMQ. TCRbeta CDR3 regions were amplified from genomic DNA using the immunoSEQ Assay, a bias-controlled multiplex PCR. As for the original processing: Within the assay, amplification of reference gene primers was used to estimate how many nucleated cells each sample contained. To quantify the absolute abundance of each unique TCRbeta CDR3 rearrangement, sequence reads were collapsed and filtered. For each sample, productive Simpson clonality was calculated by taking the square root of Simpson's diversity index across productive rearrangements. TCRdb limited this immuneACCESS table to in-frame rearrangements with V and J called. A share of clones is missing; checked studies link under half to unresolved V genes, and the rest is unexplained. V and J calls and clone size are those listed in that table; D and trimming were worked out from the DNA. This sample holds some 240,000 clones; roughly 89% were observed only once. The ten largest clonotypes hold around 4.6% of the sample.

Samples from volunteer blood donors who had recovered from COVID-19 were contributed by a second Seattle source. Each collaborating institution followed its own protocols to collect whole blood in K2EDTA tubes. For TCRbeta analysis, collaborator samples were shipped as frozen whole blood, as isolated PBMCs, or as DNA extracted from either sample type. Remarks on this clone: The specificity of this receptor is unknown. No base qualities exist here, and no much larger clone lies one base off it.

Material: peripheral blood. This sequence originates from a woman aged 40 to 55 who had recovered from COVID-19. The sequence joins TRBV13 to TRBJ2-3; the central 8 bases match TRBD2. The DNA sequence is TGTGCCAGCACCAAGAGGGTAGCGGGATCCACAGATACGCAGTATTTT. Protein translation: CASTKRVAGSTDTQYF. This CDR3, with the reference TRBV13 and TRBJ2-3 proteins standing in past its ends, gives the full variable domain AAGVIQSPRHLIKEKRETATLKCYPIPRHDTVYWYQQGPGQDPQFLISFYEKMQSDKGSIPDRFSAQQFSDYHSELNMSSLELGDSALYFCASTKRVAGSTDTQYFGPGTRLTVL.